Only a few counts were recorded for the clone carrying this T cell receptor (beta chain). TCRdb re-analysed the 5' RACE reads in MiXCR, keeping a single row per CDR3 protein. In the table there are 250,000 to 350,000 distinct CDR3 sequences, roughly 6.8% of which are singletons. This entry is derived from a study of T cells after yellow fever vaccination. V dropped 7 bases and J dropped 5 bases, with 10 bases sitting between them. The length of the CDR3 is 12 residues. This sequence was found in a man between 18 and 29 years old who received the YFV17D yellow fever vaccine. J is TRBJ2-3 and V is TRBV12-3 or TRBV12-4, with D unresolved. The sequenced sample was PBMCs, obtained roughly 46 days after the first yellow fever vaccination. The CDR3 DNA follows: TGTGCCAGCACCCTTTACGGAGATACGCAGTATTTT. Protein: CASTLYGDTQYF.